This T cell receptor beta chain was identified in a study of spatial heterogeneity in lung cancer. Study in general: Detection of beta-chain sequences consistently exceeded that of alpha-chain sequences.

One entry per CDR3 protein, called by TCRdb with MiXCR from the 5' RACE reads. This table holds around 16,000 distinct CDR3 sequences, approximately 6.5% found once. CDR1 is SGHAT and CDR2 is FQNNGV in the germline V gene. Trimming cost V 3 bases and J 4 bases, with 6 bases left between them. There are 13 residues in the CDR3. Specified time point: sample taken at primary tumor resection. 72 TRACERx patients with early, untreated non-small cell lung cancer donated samples. Unsorted samples of tumor, nontumor lung or frozen PBMC had their whole RNA sequenced. Study-level points and caveats: Expanded intratumoral alpha and beta TCR counts tracked tumor mutation counts.

Worth noting for this clonotype: What it recognizes is unknown. Because the library targeted alpha chains, this beta chain is an off-target read whose size means little.

This chain joins TRBV11-2 and TRBJ2-2; D is unresolved. The sample consisted of lung tumor tissue, taken at surgery. The sequence derives from a female donor with early-stage non-small cell lung cancer. CDR3 sequence: CASSFDPTGELFF. The DNA of the CDR3 is TGTGCCAGCAGCTTTGATCCCACCGGGGAGCTGTTTTTT.